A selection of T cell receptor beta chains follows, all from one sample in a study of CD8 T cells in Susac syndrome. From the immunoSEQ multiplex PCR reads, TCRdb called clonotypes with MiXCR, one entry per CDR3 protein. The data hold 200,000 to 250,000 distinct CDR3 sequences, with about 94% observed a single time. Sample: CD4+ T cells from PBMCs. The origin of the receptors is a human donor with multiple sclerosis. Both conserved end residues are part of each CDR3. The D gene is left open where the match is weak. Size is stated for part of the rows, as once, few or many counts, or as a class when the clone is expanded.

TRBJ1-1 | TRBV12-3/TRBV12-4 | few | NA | TGTGCCAGCAGTTTTCGGGGGGCTGAAGCTTTCTTT | CASSFRGAEAFF
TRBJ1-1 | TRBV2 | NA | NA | TGTGCCACCAAGCCGGATCAGGTACCGATCGCTTTCTTT | CATKPDQVPIAFF
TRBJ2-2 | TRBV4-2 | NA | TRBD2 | TGTGCCAGCAGCCAAGCGACGTCCGGACTAGCGTCCACCGGGGAGCTGTTTTTT | CASSQATSGLASTGELFF
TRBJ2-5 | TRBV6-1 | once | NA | TGTGCCAGCAGTGAAGCCCCGTGGGGCAGCCAAGAGACCCAGTACTTC | CASSEAPWGSQETQYF
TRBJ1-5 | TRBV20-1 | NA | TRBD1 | TGCAGTGCTAGAGATTTACAGGGGGACAATCAGCCCCAGCATTTT | CSARDLQGDNQPQHF
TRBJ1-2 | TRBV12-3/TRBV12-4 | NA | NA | TGTGCCAGCAGCCTAGGGCTGCGTGGCTACACCTTC | CASSLGLRGYTF
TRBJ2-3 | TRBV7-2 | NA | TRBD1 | TGTGCCAGCAGCAGTGGGACAGCTATTAGCACAGATACGCAGTATTTT | CASSSGTAISTDTQYF
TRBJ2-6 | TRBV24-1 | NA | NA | TGTGCCCCCCTTCCGACTGGGGCCAACGTCCTGACTTTC | CAPLPTGANVLTF
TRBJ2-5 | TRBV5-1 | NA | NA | TGCGCCAGCAGCTTGGAATTTATAGAGACCCAGTACTTC | CASSLEFIETQYF
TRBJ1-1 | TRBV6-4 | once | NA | TGTGCCAGCAGCCCACCGGGACGGGAGCGCACTGAAGCTTTCTTT | CASSPPGRERTEAFF
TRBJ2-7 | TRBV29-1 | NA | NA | TGCAGCGTTGACAGGGACGGGGCCGAGCAGTACTTC | CSVDRDGAEQYF
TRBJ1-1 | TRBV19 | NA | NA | TGTGCCACGCTGGGGAGGGACACTGAAGCTTTCTTT | CATLGRDTEAFF
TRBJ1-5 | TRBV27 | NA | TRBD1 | TGTGCCAGCAGTCTCGACAGGGCGACTCGGCCCCAGCATTTT | CASSLDRATRPQHF
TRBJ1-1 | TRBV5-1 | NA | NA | TGCGCCAGCAGCTTGGTAGGGGAGGCAGCTTTCTTT | CASSLVGEAAFF
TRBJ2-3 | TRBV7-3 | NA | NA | TGTGCCAGCAGTAGATTGACCCGAGATACGCAGTATTTT | CASSRLTRDTQYF
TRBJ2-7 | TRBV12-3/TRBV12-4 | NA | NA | TGTGCCAGCAGTTTAATTTCGTGGAGCTCCTACGAGCAGTACTTC | CASSLISWSSYEQYF
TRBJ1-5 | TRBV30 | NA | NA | TGTGCCTGGAATGAGGGGGACCGTCATCAGCCCCAGCATTTT | CAWNEGDRHQPQHF
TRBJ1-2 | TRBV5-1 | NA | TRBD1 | TGCGCCAGCAGCTTGGGGACAGGGGACTACTATGGCTACACCTTC | CASSLGTGDYYGYTF
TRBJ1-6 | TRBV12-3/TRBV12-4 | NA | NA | TGTGCCAGCAGCCAAAGGGTCGGACACGGTAATTCACCCCTCCACTTT | CASSQRVGHGNSPLHF
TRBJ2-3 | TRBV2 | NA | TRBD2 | TGTGCCAGCAGTTCTTGGACTAGGGCGGTTGATACGCAGTATTTT | CASSSWTRAVDTQYF
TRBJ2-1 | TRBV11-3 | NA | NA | TGTGCCAGCAGCCCCCGTTTTGGTGTCAATGAGCAGTTCTTC | CASSPRFGVNEQFF
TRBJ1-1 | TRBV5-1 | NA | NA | TGCGCCAGCAGCCGGCTACAGGGAGTCTACACTGAAGCTTTCTTT | CASSRLQGVYTEAFF
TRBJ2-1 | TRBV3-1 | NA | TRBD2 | TGTGCCAGCAGCCAAGATAGCGGGGGGGCGGGCTACAATGAGCAGTTCTTC | CASSQDSGGAGYNEQFF
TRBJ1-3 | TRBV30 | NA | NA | TGTGCCTGGAGTCGGGGAGCTTTCTCTGGAAACACCATATATTTT | CAWSRGAFSGNTIYF
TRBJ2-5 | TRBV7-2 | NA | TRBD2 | TGTGCCAGCAGCCCGGGACTAGCGGGGGGGCGAAGCTGGGAGACCCAGTACTTC | CASSPGLAGGRSWETQYF
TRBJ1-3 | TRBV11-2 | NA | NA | TGTGCCAGCAGCTTAGGGCCCGCCAGGGTGGACACCATATATTTT | CASSLGPARVDTIYF
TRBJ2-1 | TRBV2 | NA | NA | TGTGCCAGCAGTGATCCGATCAAGGGCAATGAGCAGTTCTTC | CASSDPIKGNEQFF
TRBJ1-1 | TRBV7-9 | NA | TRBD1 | TGTGCCAGCAGCCTCAGACAGGGGTCGAACACTGAAGCTTTCTTT | CASSLRQGSNTEAFF
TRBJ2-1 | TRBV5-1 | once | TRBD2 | TGCGCCAGCAGCTTCTCTAGCGGGAGGACGTACAATGAGCAGTTCTTC | CASSFSSGRTYNEQFF
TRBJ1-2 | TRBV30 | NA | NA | TGTGCCTGGAGCCCGTTGCACTTCTATGGCTACACCTTC | CAWSPLHFYGYTF
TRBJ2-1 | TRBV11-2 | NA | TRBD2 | TGTGCCAGCAGCTCCTCTGGACTAGCGGGAGGGCCTATGAGCTCCTACAATGAGCAGTTCTTC | CASSSSGLAGGPMSSYNEQFF
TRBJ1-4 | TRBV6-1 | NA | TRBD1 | TGTGCCAGCAGTGCGGACAGGGGGCGAAGGGAAAAACTGTTTTTT | CASSADRGRREKLFF
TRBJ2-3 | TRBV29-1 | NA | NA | TGCAGCGTTGTAGCAGGGTTTTGGTCAGATACGCAGTATTTT | CSVVAGFWSDTQYF
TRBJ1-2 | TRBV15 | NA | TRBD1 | TGTGCCACCAGCAGACCGGGACAGGGACCCAATGGCTACACCTTC | CATSRPGQGPNGYTF
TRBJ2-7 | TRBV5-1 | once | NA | TGCGCCAGCAGCCACGAGCGTAAAGAGCAGTACTTC | CASSHERKEQYF
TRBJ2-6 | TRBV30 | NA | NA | TGTGCCTGGAGTAGGGGACGCGCTGGGGCCAACGTCCTGACTTTC | CAWSRGRAGANVLTF
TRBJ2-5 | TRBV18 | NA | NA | TGTGCCAGCTCAAACGGATTTTGGGAGACCCAGTACTTC | CASSNGFWETQYF
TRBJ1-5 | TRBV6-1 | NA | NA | TGTGCCAGCAGTGAAGTACCCAGAGCCGAACCCCAGCATTTT | CASSEVPRAEPQHF
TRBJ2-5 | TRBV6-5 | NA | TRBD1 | TGTGCCAGCAGCCCGGACAGGGACCAAGAGACCCAGTACTTC | CASSPDRDQETQYF
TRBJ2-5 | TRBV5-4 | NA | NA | TGTGCCAGCAGCTCTCGGACCGGGGCCCAAGAGACCCAGTACTTC | CASSSRTGAQETQYF
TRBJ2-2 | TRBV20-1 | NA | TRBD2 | TGCAGTGCCAGTAGGTTTGCTGGACTAGCGGGAGTAAACACCGGGGAGCTGTTTTTT | CSASRFAGLAGVNTGELFF
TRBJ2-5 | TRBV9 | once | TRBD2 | TGTGCCAGCAGCGTAGGGGCTCCTAGCGGGGGATTTTGGGAGACCCAGTACTTC | CASSVGAPSGGFWETQYF
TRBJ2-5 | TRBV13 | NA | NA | TGTGCCAGCAGCTTGGCCTCCCAGCCACTCCAAGAGACCCAGTACTTC | CASSLASQPLQETQYF
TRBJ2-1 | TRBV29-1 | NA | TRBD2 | TGCAGCGTTGCGGGGGGACTAGCGGGAGTTTCCTACAATGAGCAGTTCTTC | CSVAGGLAGVSYNEQFF
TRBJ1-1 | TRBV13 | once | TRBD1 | TGTGCCAGCAGCCGGGACAGGAGACCGCAAGCTTTCTTT | CASSRDRRPQAFF
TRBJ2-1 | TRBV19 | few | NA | TGTGCCAGTACGATACAGGATGAGCAGTTCTTC | CASTIQDEQFF
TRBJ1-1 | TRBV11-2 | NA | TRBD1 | TGTGCCAGCAGCTTAGATCTGGTACAGGGGGCGCGGACTGAAGCTTTCTTT | CASSLDLVQGARTEAFF
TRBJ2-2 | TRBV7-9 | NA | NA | TGTGCCAGCAGCTTAGGTCGGGGGACTCTAGCGTCAGGGGAGCTGTTTTTT | CASSLGRGTLASGELFF
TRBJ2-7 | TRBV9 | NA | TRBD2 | TGTGCCAGCAGCGCCGGACTAGGACGAGGGGAGCAGTACTTC | CASSAGLGRGEQYF
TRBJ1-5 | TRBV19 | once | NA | TGTGCCAGCAAATCGCATGGGCCTGGGGGCAATCAGCCCCAGCATTTT | CASKSHGPGGNQPQHF
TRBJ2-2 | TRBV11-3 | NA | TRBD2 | TGTGCCAGCGACCCGGGGGGAACCGGGGAGCTGTTTTTT | CASDPGGTGELFF
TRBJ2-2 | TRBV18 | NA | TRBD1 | TGTGCCAGCTCAGGACAGACAGGGGCGAACACCGGGGAGCTGTTTTTT | CASSGQTGANTGELFF
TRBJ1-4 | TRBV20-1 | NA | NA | TGCAGTGCGCGACGCAATGAAAAACTGTTTTTT | CSARRNEKLFF
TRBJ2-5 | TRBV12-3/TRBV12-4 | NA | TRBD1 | TGTGCCAGCAGGACACGACAGGGCGAGACCCAGTACTTC | CASRTRQGETQYF
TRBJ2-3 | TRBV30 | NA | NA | TGTGCCTTTCACTCCCCAACAGGGTCGATAGGCACAGATACGCAGTATTTT | CAFHSPTGSIGTDTQYF